The sequence of this T cell receptor (beta chain) was determined in a study of blood T cell repertoires in COVID-19. The repertoire was sequenced with immunoSEQ multiplex PCR; TCRdb's copy has only in-frame clones and lacks some. The table has about 100,000 clones, around 83% seen once. The CDR3 has 15 amino acids. With V trimmed by 7 bases and J by 4 bases, 4 bases remained unmatched. Per the germline V gene, CDR1 is LGHDT and CDR2 is YNNKEL (reference sequence). The sample was peripheral blood. The chain employs TRBV3-1 (or the pseudogene TRBV3-2) and TRBJ2-3; 14 bases align to TRBD2. The clonotype was recovered from a woman aged 55-70 years in a cohort sampled during active or convalescent COVID-19. The CDR3 DNA sequence: TGTGCCAGCAAGGGACTAGCGGGAGCCGCAGATACGCAGTATTTT. Its protein is CASKGLAGAADTQYF.